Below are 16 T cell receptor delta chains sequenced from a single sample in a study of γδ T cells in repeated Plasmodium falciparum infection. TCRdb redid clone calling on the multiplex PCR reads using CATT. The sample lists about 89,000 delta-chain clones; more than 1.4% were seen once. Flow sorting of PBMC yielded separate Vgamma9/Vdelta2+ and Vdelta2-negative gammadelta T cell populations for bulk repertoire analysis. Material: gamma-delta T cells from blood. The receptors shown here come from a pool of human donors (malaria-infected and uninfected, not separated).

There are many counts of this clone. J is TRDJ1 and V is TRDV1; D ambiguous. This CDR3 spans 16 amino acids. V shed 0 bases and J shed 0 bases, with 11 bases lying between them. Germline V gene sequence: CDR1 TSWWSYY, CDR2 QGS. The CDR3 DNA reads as TGTGCTCTTGGGGAACTTCCTCGGTGGTACACCGATAAACTCATCTTT. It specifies CALGELPRWYTDKLIF.

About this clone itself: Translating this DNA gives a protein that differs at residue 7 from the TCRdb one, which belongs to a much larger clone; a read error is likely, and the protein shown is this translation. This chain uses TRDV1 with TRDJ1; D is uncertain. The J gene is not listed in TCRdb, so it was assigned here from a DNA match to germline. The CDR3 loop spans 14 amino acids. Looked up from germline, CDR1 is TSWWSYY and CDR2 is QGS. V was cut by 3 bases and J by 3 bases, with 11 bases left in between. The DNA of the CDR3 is TGTGCTCTTGGGGATTTAATCAGTGCCGATAAACTCATCTTT. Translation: CALGDLISADKLIF.

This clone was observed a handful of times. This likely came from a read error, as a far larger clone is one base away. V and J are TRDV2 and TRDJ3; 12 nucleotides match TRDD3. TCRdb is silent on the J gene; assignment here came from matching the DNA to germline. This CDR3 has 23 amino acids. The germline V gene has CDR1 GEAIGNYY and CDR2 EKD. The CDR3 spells CACDTAWVLGDTRGSWDTRQMFF. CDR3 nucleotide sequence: TGCGCCTGTGACACCGCGTGGGTACTGGGGGATACACGGGGCTCCTGGGACACCCGACAGATGTTTTTC.

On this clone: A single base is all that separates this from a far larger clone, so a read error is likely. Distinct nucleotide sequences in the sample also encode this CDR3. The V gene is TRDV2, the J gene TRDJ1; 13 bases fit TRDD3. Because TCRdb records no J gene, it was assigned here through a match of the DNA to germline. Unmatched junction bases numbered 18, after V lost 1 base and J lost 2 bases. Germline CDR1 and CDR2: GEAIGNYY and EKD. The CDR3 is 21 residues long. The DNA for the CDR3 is TGTGCCTGTGACACTTTACTGGGGGATACGCATGGCAGGGCCGGGACCGATAAACTCATCTTT. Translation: CACDTLLGDTHGRAGTDKLIF.

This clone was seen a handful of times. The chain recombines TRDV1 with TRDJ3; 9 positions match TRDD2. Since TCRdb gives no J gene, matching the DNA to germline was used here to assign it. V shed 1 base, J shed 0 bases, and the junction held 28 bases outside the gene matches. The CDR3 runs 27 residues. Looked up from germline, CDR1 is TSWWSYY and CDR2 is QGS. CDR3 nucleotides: TGTGCTCTTGGGGAACGTATAACCCCTCCCCTTCCTACGGGGCTACGGGCTAGCTCCTGGGACACCCGACAGATGTTTTTC. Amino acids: CALGERITPPLPTGLRASSWDTRQMFF.

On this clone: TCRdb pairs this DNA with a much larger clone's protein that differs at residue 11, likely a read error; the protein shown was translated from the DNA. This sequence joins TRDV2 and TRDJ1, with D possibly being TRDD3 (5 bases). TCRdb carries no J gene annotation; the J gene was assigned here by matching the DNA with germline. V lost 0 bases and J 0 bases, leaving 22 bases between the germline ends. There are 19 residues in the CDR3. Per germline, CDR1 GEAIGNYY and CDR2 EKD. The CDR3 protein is CACDTVRGLMEDNTDKLIF. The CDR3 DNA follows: TGTGCCTGTGACACCGTCCGAGGTTTAATGGAGGATAACACCGATAAACTCATCTTT.

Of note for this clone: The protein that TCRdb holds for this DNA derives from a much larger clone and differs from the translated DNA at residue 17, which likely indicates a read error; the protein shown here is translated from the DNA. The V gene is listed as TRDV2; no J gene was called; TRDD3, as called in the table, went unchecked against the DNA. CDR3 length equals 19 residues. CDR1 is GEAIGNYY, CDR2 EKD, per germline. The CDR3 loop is CACDDLLGDTPAYTDKHIF. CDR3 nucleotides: TGTGCCTGTGACGATTTACTGGGGGATACGCCCGCGTACACCGATAAACACATCTTT.

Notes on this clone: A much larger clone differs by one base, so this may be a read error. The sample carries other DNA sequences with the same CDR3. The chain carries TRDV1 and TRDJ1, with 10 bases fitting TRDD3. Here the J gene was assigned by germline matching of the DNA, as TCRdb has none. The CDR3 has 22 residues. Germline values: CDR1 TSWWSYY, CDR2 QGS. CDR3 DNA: TGTGCTCTCGGGGAAGGTCTCAAAATAAGGCCGTACTGGGGGATCGGACCCGATAAACTCATCTTT. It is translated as CALGEGLKIRPYWGIGPDKLIF.

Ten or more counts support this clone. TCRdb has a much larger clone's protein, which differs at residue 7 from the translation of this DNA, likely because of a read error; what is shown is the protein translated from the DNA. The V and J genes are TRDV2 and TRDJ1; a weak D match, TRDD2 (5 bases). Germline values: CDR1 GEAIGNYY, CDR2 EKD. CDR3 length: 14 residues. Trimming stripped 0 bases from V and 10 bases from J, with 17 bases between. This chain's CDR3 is CACDTPSVVGVLIF. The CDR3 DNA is TGTGCCTGTGACACCCCTTCTGTAGTTGGCGTACTCATCTTT.

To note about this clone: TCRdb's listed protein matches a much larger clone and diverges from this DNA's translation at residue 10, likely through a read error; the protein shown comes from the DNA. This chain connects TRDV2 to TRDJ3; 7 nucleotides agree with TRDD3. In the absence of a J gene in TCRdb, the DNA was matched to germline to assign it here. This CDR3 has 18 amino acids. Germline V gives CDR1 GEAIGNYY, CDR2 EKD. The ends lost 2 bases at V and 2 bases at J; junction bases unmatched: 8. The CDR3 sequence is CACDNWGRSPWDTRQMFF. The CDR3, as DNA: TGTGCCTGTGACAATTGGGGGAGAAGCCCCTGGGACACCCGACAGATGTTTTTC.

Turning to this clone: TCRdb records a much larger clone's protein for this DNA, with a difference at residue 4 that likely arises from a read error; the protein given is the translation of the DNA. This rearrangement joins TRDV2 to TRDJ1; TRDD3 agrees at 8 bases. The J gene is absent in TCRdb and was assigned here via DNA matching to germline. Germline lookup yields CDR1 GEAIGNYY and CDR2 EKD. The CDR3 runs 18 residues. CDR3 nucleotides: TGTGCCTGTGGCACCGTTGTCGCTGGGGGACGGAACACCGATAAACTCATCTTT. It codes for CACGTVVAGGRNTDKLIF.

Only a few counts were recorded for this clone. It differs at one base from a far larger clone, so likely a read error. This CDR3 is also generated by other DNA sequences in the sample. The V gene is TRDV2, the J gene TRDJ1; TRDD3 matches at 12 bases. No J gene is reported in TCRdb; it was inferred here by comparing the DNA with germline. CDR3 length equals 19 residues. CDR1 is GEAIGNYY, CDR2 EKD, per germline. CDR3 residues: CACDTTPVLGDTATDKLIF. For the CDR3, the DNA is TGTGCCTGTGACACCACTCCCGTACTGGGGGATACTGCCACCGACAAACTCATCTTT.

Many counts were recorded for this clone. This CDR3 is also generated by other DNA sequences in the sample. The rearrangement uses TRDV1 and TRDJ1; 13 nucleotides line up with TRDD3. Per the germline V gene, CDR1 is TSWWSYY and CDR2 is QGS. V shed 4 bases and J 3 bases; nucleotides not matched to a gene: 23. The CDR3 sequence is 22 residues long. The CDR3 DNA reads TGTGCTCTTGGGGTTTGTCCACCTAGATTCTATTGTACTGGGGGATACGCCGATAAACTCATCTTT. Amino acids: CALGVCPPRFYCTGGYADKLIF.

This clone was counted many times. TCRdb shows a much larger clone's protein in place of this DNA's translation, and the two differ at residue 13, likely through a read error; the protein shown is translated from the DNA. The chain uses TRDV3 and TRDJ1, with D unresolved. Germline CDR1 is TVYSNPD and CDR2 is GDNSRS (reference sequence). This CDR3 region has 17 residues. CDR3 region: CAFSWSLRVWYTGKLIF. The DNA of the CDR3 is TGTGCCTTTAGTTGGAGTCTTCGGGTCTGGTACACCGGTAAACTCATCTTT.

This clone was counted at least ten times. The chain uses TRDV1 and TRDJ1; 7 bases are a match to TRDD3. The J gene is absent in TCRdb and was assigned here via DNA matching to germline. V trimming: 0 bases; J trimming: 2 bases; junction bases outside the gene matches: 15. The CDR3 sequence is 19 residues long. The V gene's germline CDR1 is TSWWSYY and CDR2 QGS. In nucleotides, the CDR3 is TGTGCTCTTGGGGAACTTCCGGGGATAAGCCCGGGGGGTACCGATAAACTCATCTTT. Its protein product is CALGELPGISPGGTDKLIF.

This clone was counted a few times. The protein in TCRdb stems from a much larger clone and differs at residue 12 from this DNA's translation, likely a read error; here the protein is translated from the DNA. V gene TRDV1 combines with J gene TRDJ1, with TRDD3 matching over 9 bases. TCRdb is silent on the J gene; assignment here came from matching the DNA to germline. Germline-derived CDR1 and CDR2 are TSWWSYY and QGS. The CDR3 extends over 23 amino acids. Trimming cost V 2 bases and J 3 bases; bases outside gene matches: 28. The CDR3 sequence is CALGELRDYWGTLVKGRADKLIF. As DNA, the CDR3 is TGTGCTCTTGGGGAATTGAGGGACTACTGGGGGACATTAGTCAAAGGTAGAGCCGATAAACTCATCTTT.